The T cell receptor (beta chain) under discussion was sequenced for a study of identical twins. Study-wide points: A lower insertion count was a feature of abundant cord blood beta clonotypes, with no such feature in memory repertoires. Conclusions were based on cross-sectional statistical analysis, without following the same donors.

For this clonotype: Its antigen is not identified.

With no exceptions, donors were healthy Caucasians. This CDR3 has 15 residues. Per the germline V gene, CDR1 is MNHEY and CDR2 is SMNVEV (reference sequence). The V segment lost 6 bases and the J segment 4 bases; nucleotides outside the gene matches: 8. With template switching, a universal primer site was added, and the cDNA carried unique molecular identifiers. One entry per CDR3 protein results from TCRdb running MiXCR on the 5' RACE reads. Here the sample spans hundreds of thousands of distinct CDR3 sequences, over 9% being singletons. These data were also filed under a second study, of yellow fever vaccine responses in identical twins.

This sequence joins TRBV27 and TRBJ2-1; 8 nucleotides align to TRBD2. Source material: PBMCs. The receptor was isolated from a woman between 18 and 30 years old in good health. The CDR3, as DNA: TGTGCCAGCAGAGGCGGGGGGACATATTACAATGAGCAGTTCTTC. Translating gives CASRGGGTYYNEQFF.